The rows below give T cell receptor beta chains drawn from one sample of a study of T-cell reconstitution after alpha-beta-depleted transplantation in children. MiXCR, applied by TCRdb to the PCR reads, yields one record per CDR3 protein. Here the sample spans some 840,000 distinct CDR3 sequences, 15% to 20% being singletons. The sample was PBMCs, mostly from graft donor cells, taken 360 days after TCRalphabeta/CD19-depleted stem cell transplant. The receptors stem from a male patient younger than 18 who had a stem cell transplant for acute lymphoblastic leukemia, so the T cells may come from the graft donor. Both conserved end residues are trimmed from each CDR3.

TRBV5-1	ASSLFPMSDRPYEQY
TRBV12-3/TRBV12-4	ASRGGMSTDTQY
TRBV20-1	SARGYLGTGAGTDTQY
TRBV10-1	ASSPSLFKADTQY
TRBV20-1	SLTSGTAYEQY
TRBV12-3/TRBV12-4	ASSPELGQSYEQY
TRBV5-1	ASSLAGRRQETQY
TRBV11-2	ASSFDAGVADTQY
TRBV15	ATSRPREWEYEQY
TRBV28	ASSLENRGGETQY
TRBV6-5	ASSYFQGVGETQY
TRBV5-1	ASSLSAGLAYEQY
TRBV11-2	ASSRLQGWAF
TRBV10-2	ASKGREWTEAF
TRBV27	ASGRGVNEQF
TRBV27	ASSTGQGLYNEQF
TRBV6-1	ASRDSWSNQPQH
TRBV24-1	ATRPLVPQY
TRBV9	ASSVGLAGLNTGELF
TRBV4-1	ASSQVWGPFNTGELF
TRBV9	ASSAFPGGANNEQF
TRBV4-1	ASSQGTARTGLAYEQY
TRBV4-1	ASSQAAVTYEQY
TRBV18	ASSAVLAPSTDTQY
TRBV5-1	ASSHRGGPYYEQY
TRBV4-1	ASSQVGERTEAF
TRBV12-3/TRBV12-4	ASGRLAGVSEQY
TRBV27	ASSLYSRVGRLHEQY
TRBV20-1	SAELATYEQY
TRBV4-2	ASSQVREGRNEQF
TRBV12-3/TRBV12-4	ASSLRSGSGNQPQH
TRBV7-3	ASSPKAVGEAF
TRBV30	AWSVVDEQY
TRBV12-3/TRBV12-4	ASSLGLDGVDTQY
TRBV5-1	ASSPDRGRRSTSYEQY
TRBV12-3/TRBV12-4	ASRLLTDEQF
TRBV6-1	ASRGQGAANYGYT
TRBV6-5	ASSYEAGVSDEQF
TRBV18	ASSPRFGPEAF
TRBV24-1	ATSVGAEQETQY
TRBV3-1	ASCTGTAVGYGYT
TRBV5-1	ASSSGSATQY
TRBV7-8	ASSLGSLAGGFHGEQF
TRBV18	ASSATGPYEQY